These T cell receptor beta chains were read from a single sample in a study of T cell responses to AZD1222 COVID-19 vaccine. Data came from immunoSEQ multiplex PCR; TCRdb stores just in-frame clones and leaves some out. The sample records roughly 180,000 clones, 92% being singletons. The sequences come from peripheral blood, collected 28 days after the second AZD1222 dose. Receptors originate from an adult who received the AZD1222 COVID-19 vaccine. Both conserved end residues are part of each CDR3. Each record gives: D gene, J gene, V gene, clone size, CDR3 DNA, CDR3 protein. A D gene is named only where the DNA matches it firmly. Expanded clones get a size class; other rows say once, few or many, or leave the size out.

. | TRBJ1-4 | TRBV28 | once | TGTGCCAGCAGTCTCCCCCGGGTTAGTAATGAAAAACTGTTTTTT | CASSLPRVSNEKLFF
. | TRBJ1-2 | TRBV4-1 | . | TGCGCCAGCAGCCAAGATCTGGCAGGGCCTAACTATGGCTACACCTTC | CASSQDLAGPNYGYTF
TRBD1 | TRBJ2-7 | TRBV6-6 | once | TGTGCCAGCAGTTCGTTGTCATCAGGGGGCCACTACGAGCAGTACTTC | CASSSLSSGGHYEQYF
. | TRBJ2-5 | TRBV3-1/TRBV3-2 | once | TGTGCCAGCAGCCGGGAAGAGACCCAGTACTTC | CASSREETQYF
. | TRBJ1-2 | TRBV6-6 | . | TGTGCCAGCAGTTACGGCTATGGCTACACCTTC | CASSYGYGYTF
. | TRBJ1-5 | TRBV27 | . | TGTGCCAGCAGTTTGGGGTTGGGGTGGCAGCCCCAGCATTTT | CASSLGLGWQPQHF
. | TRBJ2-1 | TRBV6-6 | . | TGTGCCAGCAGCCCTAGGGGTCTCGCGTCCAATGAGCAGTTCTTC | CASSPRGLASNEQFF
. | TRBJ1-1 | TRBV6-5 | . | TGTGCCAGCGGTTGGATGAACACTGAAGCTTTCTTT | CASGWMNTEAFF
. | TRBJ2-2 | TRBV7-3 | . | TGTGCCAGCACGGGGAGTCGAGGCACCGGGGAGCTGTTTTTT | CASTGSRGTGELFF
. | TRBJ2-3 | TRBV9 | . | TGTGCCAGCAGCGTAGGGAGTAGCTATTCCACAGATACGCAGTATTTT | CASSVGSSYSTDTQYF
. | TRBJ1-6 | TRBV5-5 | . | TGTGCCAGCAGCCGGGACGGGGCACCCCTCCACTTT | CASSRDGAPLHF
TRBD1 | TRBJ1-5 | TRBV6-1 | . | TGTGCCAGCAGTGAATCTCACGGGACAGGGATAGAGCCCCAGCATTTT | CASSESHGTGIEPQHF
. | TRBJ1-1 | TRBV14 | few | TGTGCCAGCAGCCAAGCAATGGGGAGGGTGGGGAGAGAAGCTTTCTTT | CASSQAMGRVGREAFF
. | TRBJ2-7 | TRBV6-5 | . | TGTGCCAGCAGTTACTCCTCCGGGACCCCCTACGAGCAGTACTTC | CASSYSSGTPYEQYF
. | TRBJ2-3 | TRBV6-2/TRBV6-3 | . | TGTGCCAGCGGCCTACTAGGGACAAGCACAGATACGCAGTATTTT | CASGLLGTSTDTQYF
. | TRBJ1-1 | TRBV4-3 | . | TGCGCCAGCAGCCAAGATGCGGGGCAGGGTCTGAACACTGAAGCTTTCTTT | CASSQDAGQGLNTEAFF
TRBD1 | TRBJ2-2 | TRBV19 | . | TGTGCCAGTAGTCAAAACAGGGGGCTGGGGACCGGGGAGCTGTTTTTT | CASSQNRGLGTGELFF
. | TRBJ2-7 | TRBV28 | . | TGTGCCAGCAGTTTGCCGAATACCTACGAGCAGTACTTC | CASSLPNTYEQYF
TRBD1 | TRBJ1-1 | TRBV6-5 | few | TGTGCCAGCAGTTACTCGAAGACAGGGGGAACTGAAGCTTTCTTT | CASSYSKTGGTEAFF
. | TRBJ1-1 | TRBV30 | . | TGTGCCTGGAGTATCGAGGGACCGCTGACCTTT | CAWSIEGPLTF
TRBD2 | TRBJ2-1 | TRBV7-2 | . | TGTGCCAGCAGCTTATGGCGGGAGGGTTCTTACAATGAGCAATTCTTC | CASSLWREGSYNEQFF
. | TRBJ1-1 | TRBV28 | . | TGTGCCAGCACCTCGGGGGGCGGTGGAGACACTGAAGCTTTCTTT | CASTSGGGGDTEAFF
. | TRBJ1-3 | TRBV7-9 | . | TGTGCCAGCAGCTTAAGGAAATCGGGGCTCTCTGGAAACACCATATATTTT | CASSLRKSGLSGNTIYF
. | TRBJ1-6 | TRBV2 | . | TGTGCCAGCAGAGCTGAGGGACAAGGGAATTCACCCCTCCACTTT | CASRAEGQGNSPLHF
. | TRBJ1-5 | TRBV10-3 | . | TGTGCCATCAGTGAGGAGGCAGCTAATCAGCCCCAGCATTTT | CAISEEAANQPQHF
. | TRBJ1-1 | TRBV6-2/TRBV6-3 | once | TGTGCCAGCAGTTACAAGTTAGGGGTTTCGGCGAACACTGAAGCTTTCTTT | CASSYKLGVSANTEAFF
. | TRBJ2-7 | TRBV28 | . | TGTGCCAGCAGTTTCCCTGGGACGGGGGAAACTGGGCAGTACTTC | CASSFPGTGETGQYF
. | TRBJ2-5 | TRBV10-3 | . | TGTGCCATCAGTGAGTCCAAAGGGCAGGAGACCCAGTACTTC | CAISESKGQETQYF
. | TRBJ1-1 | TRBV5-1 | . | TGCGCCAGCAGCCCCCGGACGGTGAACACTGAAGCTTTCTTT | CASSPRTVNTEAFF
. | TRBJ1-5 | TRBV5-5 | . | TGTGCCAGCAGCTCCGGGCCAGATATTTATCAGCCCCAGCATTTT | CASSSGPDIYQPQHF
. | TRBJ1-1 | TRBV7-2 | . | TGTGCCAGCAGCTTAGGGGCCGGGATTGGGGGCACTGAAGCTTTCTTT | CASSLGAGIGGTEAFF
. | TRBJ1-3 | TRBV5-6 | . | TGTGCCAGCAGCGGGTCTTACTCTGGAAACACCATATATTTT | CASSGSYSGNTIYF
TRBD1 | TRBJ1-1 | TRBV10-3 | . | TGTGCCATCAAACAGGGGGCGGTCACTGAAGCTTTCTTT | CAIKQGAVTEAFF
. | TRBJ1-4 | TRBV28 | . | TGTGCCAGCAGTTCCGCCGGGGGAGAAAAACTGTTTTTT | CASSSAGGEKLFF
TRBD1 | TRBJ2-7 | TRBV4-3 | . | TGCGCCAGCAGCCAAGGCCCGACAGGGACCTACGAGCAGTACTTC | CASSQGPTGTYEQYF
TRBD2 | TRBJ2-1 | TRBV6-5 | once | TGTGCCAGCATCCGGACTAGCGGCGGTGAGCAGTTCTTC | CASIRTSGGEQFF
TRBD2 | TRBJ2-1 | TRBV7-3 | . | TGTGCCAGCAGCTTAAGTGCACTAGCGGGAGCCTACAATGAGCAGCTCTTC | CASSLSALAGAYNEQLF
. | TRBJ2-2 | TRBV19 | . | TGTGCCAGTAGTATAGAGGGGGCCGGGGAGCTGTTTTTT | CASSIEGAGELFF
. | TRBJ1-2 | TRBV7-8 | . | TGTGCCAGCAGCCAGTCGGTGGACAGTCCTAACTATGGCTACACCTTC | CASSQSVDSPNYGYTF
. | TRBJ1-1 | TRBV6-1 | . | TGTGCCAGCAGTGAAGACCTTGAAGCTTTCTTT | CASSEDLEAFF
. | TRBJ2-2 | TRBV3-1/TRBV3-2 | . | TGTGCCAGCAGCCAGATCCGACTAGTCTGGGACGGGGAGCTGTTTTTT | CASSQIRLVWDGELFF